These 7 T cell receptor beta chains share one sample of origin, sequenced in a study of T cell responses to AZD1222 COVID-19 vaccine. The protocol was immunoSEQ multiplex PCR, while the TCRdb copy is restricted to in-frame clones and leaves out a portion. The table has about 67,000 clones, approximately 81% seen once. This material consisted of peripheral blood, taken on day 0 of AZD1222 vaccination. These receptors came from an adult in good health.

The chain links TRBV7-9 to TRBJ2-2; maybe TRBD1 (6 bases). Germline V CDR1 and CDR2: SEHNR, FQNEAQ (reference sequence). This CDR3 is 16 amino acids long. Deletions cut 5 bases from V and 4 bases from J, with 17 bases between. The CDR3 sequence: CASSLDRHAATGELFF. The CDR3 nucleotides read TGTGCCAGCAGCCTAGACAGGCACGCGGCCACCGGGGAGCTGTTTTTT.

The rearrangement uses TRBV18 and TRBJ2-7, with 7 nucleotides matching TRBD2. The CDR3 length is 13 residues. Trimming removed 4 bases from V and 5 bases from J; junction bases left unmatched: 5. CDR1 and CDR2 (germline): KGHSH, LQKENI. The CDR3 coding sequence is TGTGCCAGCTCACGGGGGGGAATCAACGAGCAGTACTTC. Amino acid sequence: CASSRGGINEQYF. Looking up the rest from reference TRBV18 and TRBJ2-7 gives the full variable domain: NAGVMQNPRHLVRRRGQEARLRCSPMKGHSHVYWYRQLPEEGLKFMVYLQKENIIDESGMPKERFSAEFPKEGPSILRIQQVVRGDSAAYFCASSRGGINEQYFGPGTRLTVT.

This clone was detected once. The gene calls are TRBV4-1 and TRBJ2-1, with D possibly TRBD1 on 6 matching bases. The V end was cut by 6 bases, the J end by 4 bases, with 13 bases between. Per the germline V gene, CDR1 is MGHRA and CDR2 is YSYEKL. The CDR3 runs to 14 residues. CDR3 in DNA: TGCGCCAGCAGTCGGGACAAAAATTACAATGAGCAGTTCTTC. Amino acid sequence: CASSRDKNYNEQFF.

This clone showed up just once. The germline gene is not matched at one end of the junction; a read error may be the cause. The chain joins TRBV9 to TRBJ2-1; 7 positions match TRBD2. CDR1 SGDLS and CDR2 YYNGEE come from the germline V gene. This CDR3 spans 16 amino acids. The CDR3 here is CASCVLVVGRVGEQFF. For the CDR3, the DNA is TGTGCCAGCTGCGTACTGGTGGTAGGGAGGGTGGGTGAGCAGTTCTTC.

The chain is built from TRBV2 and TRBJ2-1, with 8 positions matching TRBD2. The CDR3 is 14 residues long. CDR1 and CDR2 (germline): SNHLY, FYNNEI. V trimming: 8 bases; J trimming: 3 bases; junction bases outside the gene matches: 6. The CDR3 loop is CASGTSGHYNEQFF. CDR3 coding DNA: TGTGCCAGCGGCACTAGCGGACACTACAATGAGCAGTTCTTC.

The chain links TRBV5-8 to TRBJ2-7; D could derive from TRBD1 or TRBD2 (7 bases each). CDR3 length: 16 amino acids. V was shortened by 4 bases and J by 0 bases, with 17 bases between the two germline ends. The germline gives CDR1 SGHTS, CDR2 YDEGEE. The CDR3 nucleotides read TGTGCCAGCAGCGTCCGACAGGGAGGGTCCTCCTACGAGCAGTACTTC. Translating gives CASSVRQGGSSYEQYF.

This clone was recorded once. The rearrangement uses TRBV21-1 and TRBJ2-1; the D call TRBD2 from the table was never checked on the DNA. TRBV21-1 is reported as a pseudogene. The CDR3 covers 10 residues. The CDR3 bases are TGTGCCACCCCCGGCAATGAGCAGTTCTTC. Translation gives CATPGNEQFF.